This T cell receptor beta chain is from a study of beta chain features in type 1 diabetes. The isolated RNA, all of it, was reverse transcribed, so expressed TCRB transcripts were what got sequenced. TCRdb keeps only in-frame clones here, not all; method: immunoSEQ multiplex PCR. The table has roughly 310,000 clones, about 10% seen once. Germline loops: CDR1 SGHTA, CDR2 FQGNSA. The length of the CDR3 is 17 residues. With 2 bases removed from V and 0 bases from J, the gap between germline ends came to 17 bases. This clonotype was sampled from a woman aged 25 to 39 in good health. This rearrangement joins TRBV7-2 to TRBJ2-7; no firm D call. Sequencing input: naive CD4+ T cells from blood. CDR3 nucleotide sequence: TGTGCCAGCAGCTTACATGGGTTCCGACTCAACTCCTACGAGCAGTACTTC. It specifies CASSLHGFRLNSYEQYF.